The rows below give T cell receptor beta chains drawn from one sample of a study of shared clonotypes between healthy human individuals. The table came from immunoSEQ multiplex PCR; TCRdb's copy has only in-frame clones and leaves some out. Among about 2.5 million clones listed, 85% to 95% were seen once. Sequencing was performed on naive CD4+ T cells from PBMCs. The source of these receptors is a man between 18 and 35 years old in good health. Some clones in this sample may be carry-over from other donors' samples. The CDR3 runs from the conserved cysteine through the conserved F or W. Each record gives: V gene, clone size, J gene, D gene, CDR3 protein, CDR3 DNA. The D gene is left open where the match is weak. The size field is filled for only some rows; it gives once, few, many or a size class.

v_call: TRBV11-1
clone_size: NA
j_call: TRBJ2-7
d_call: TRBD2
cdr3_aa: CASSLSGRIYEQYF
cdr3_nt: TGTGCCAGCAGCTTAAGCGGGAGGATCTACGAGCAGTACTTC

v_call: TRBV5-1
clone_size: NA
j_call: TRBJ2-7
d_call: TRBD1
cdr3_aa: CASQLTGGVGEQYF
cdr3_nt: TGCGCCAGCCAACTGACAGGGGGCGTGGGCGAGCAGTACTTC

v_call: TRBV5-1
clone_size: NA
j_call: TRBJ1-3
d_call: NA
cdr3_aa: CASSLEGLGSGNTIYF
cdr3_nt: TGCGCCAGCAGTCTGGAGGGCCTCGGGTCTGGAAACACCATATATTTT

v_call: TRBV4-1
clone_size: NA
j_call: TRBJ1-6
d_call: NA
cdr3_aa: CASSRTGINSPLHF
cdr3_nt: TGCGCCAGCAGCAGAACAGGGATCAATTCACCCCTCCACTTT

v_call: TRBV5-1
clone_size: once
j_call: TRBJ2-3
d_call: TRBD2
cdr3_aa: CASSTGLAGVSDTQYF
cdr3_nt: TGCGCCAGCAGCACGGGACTAGCGGGAGTTTCAGATACGCAGTATTTT

v_call: TRBV28
clone_size: NA
j_call: TRBJ2-1
d_call: NA
cdr3_aa: CASSSDITEFF
cdr3_nt: TGTGCCAGCAGTTCCGACATCACGGAGTTCTTC

v_call: TRBV6-5
clone_size: NA
j_call: TRBJ1-1
d_call: TRBD1
cdr3_aa: CASRIQGYTEAFF
cdr3_nt: TGTGCCAGCAGGATACAGGGGTACACTGAAGCTTTCTTT

v_call: TRBV6-1
clone_size: NA
j_call: TRBJ2-5
d_call: NA
cdr3_aa: CASSDGQYWYQETQYF
cdr3_nt: TGTGCCAGCAGTGATGGTCAGTACTGGTACCAAGAGACCCAGTACTTC

v_call: TRBV7-3
clone_size: NA
j_call: TRBJ2-1
d_call: NA
cdr3_aa: CASSLMGSTPYNEQFF
cdr3_nt: TGTGCCAGCAGCTTAATGGGCTCCACCCCCTACAATGAGCAGTTCTTC

v_call: TRBV7-2
clone_size: NA
j_call: TRBJ1-3
d_call: NA
cdr3_aa: CASSLAGLSGNTIYF
cdr3_nt: TGTGCCAGCAGCTTAGCAGGCCTCTCTGGAAACACCATATATTTT

v_call: TRBV7-2
clone_size: NA
j_call: TRBJ2-7
d_call: TRBD1
cdr3_aa: CASSSTGNIPYEQYF
cdr3_nt: TGTGCCAGCAGCTCGACAGGGAATATCCCCTACGAGCAGTACTTC

v_call: TRBV6-5
clone_size: NA
j_call: TRBJ1-6
d_call: NA
cdr3_aa: CASSYRTGSYNSPLHF
cdr3_nt: TGTGCCAGCAGTTACCGAACAGGCTCCTATAATTCACCCCTCCACTTT

v_call: TRBV2
clone_size: NA
j_call: TRBJ2-7
d_call: TRBD1
cdr3_aa: CASSAPGTGPLRTF
cdr3_nt: TGTGCCAGCAGTGCCCCCGGGACAGGGCCCCTTAGGACCTTC

v_call: TRBV10-3
clone_size: once
j_call: TRBJ2-5
d_call: TRBD2
cdr3_aa: CATTSGRSRIETQYF
cdr3_nt: TGTGCCACGACTAGCGGGAGGTCTAGGATAGAGACCCAGTACTTC

v_call: TRBV28
clone_size: NA
j_call: TRBJ1-2
d_call: NA
cdr3_aa: CASSPQGFLGYTF
cdr3_nt: TGTGCCAGCAGCCCCCAGGGGTTCCTTGGCTACACCTTC

v_call: TRBV5-1
clone_size: NA
j_call: TRBJ2-7
d_call: TRBD1
cdr3_aa: CASSKQLTGASSYEQYF
cdr3_nt: TGCGCCAGCAGCAAACAACTAACAGGGGCCAGCTCCTACGAGCAGTACTTC

v_call: TRBV10-3
clone_size: once
j_call: TRBJ2-5
d_call: TRBD1
cdr3_aa: CAISNRDRGRETQYF
cdr3_nt: TGTGCCATCAGCAACCGGGACAGGGGCCGGGAGACCCAGTACTTC

v_call: TRBV14
clone_size: NA
j_call: TRBJ1-1
d_call: TRBD1
cdr3_aa: CASSPGQGSTEAFF
cdr3_nt: TGTGCCAGCAGCCCTGGACAGGGTTCCACTGAAGCTTTCTTT

v_call: TRBV9
clone_size: NA
j_call: TRBJ2-3
d_call: NA
cdr3_aa: CASSVGGSSTDTQYF
cdr3_nt: TGTGCCAGCAGCGTGGGCGGCTCTAGCACAGATACGCAGTATTTT

v_call: TRBV2
clone_size: NA
j_call: TRBJ2-7
d_call: NA
cdr3_aa: CASSDYEQYF
cdr3_nt: TGTGCCAGCAGCGATTACGAGCAGTACTTC

v_call: TRBV28
clone_size: NA
j_call: TRBJ2-2
d_call: TRBD1
cdr3_aa: CASSSAGGAWTGELFF
cdr3_nt: TGTGCCAGCAGTTCCGCAGGGGGCGCTTGGACCGGGGAGCTGTTTTTT

v_call: TRBV11-1
clone_size: NA
j_call: TRBJ2-1
d_call: TRBD2
cdr3_aa: CASSARLAVNEQFF
cdr3_nt: TGTGCCAGCAGCGCCCGACTAGCGGTGAATGAGCAGTTCTTC

v_call: TRBV27
clone_size: NA
j_call: TRBJ2-7
d_call: TRBD1
cdr3_aa: CASSHRGYEQYF
cdr3_nt: TGTGCCAGCAGCCACAGGGGCTACGAGCAGTACTTC

v_call: TRBV5-1
clone_size: NA
j_call: TRBJ1-2
d_call: NA
cdr3_aa: CASSLGPPGGYTF
cdr3_nt: TGCGCCAGCAGCTTGGGTCCCCCAGGAGGCTACACCTTC

v_call: TRBV5-1
clone_size: NA
j_call: TRBJ1-1
d_call: NA
cdr3_aa: CASSLQTSGSTEAFF
cdr3_nt: TGCGCCAGCAGCTTACAAACTTCAGGGTCCACTGAAGCTTTCTTT

v_call: TRBV6-6
clone_size: NA
j_call: TRBJ1-5
d_call: NA
cdr3_aa: CASSYSENQPQHF
cdr3_nt: TGTGCCAGCAGTTACTCTGAGAATCAGCCCCAGCATTTT

v_call: TRBV19
clone_size: NA
j_call: TRBJ2-5
d_call: NA
cdr3_aa: CASSNEGRQETQYF
cdr3_nt: TGTGCCAGTAGTAATGAAGGTAGACAAGAGACCCAGTACTTC

v_call: TRBV7-9
clone_size: NA
j_call: TRBJ2-1
d_call: NA
cdr3_aa: CASSLRGGEQFF
cdr3_nt: TGTGCCAGCAGCTTAAGGGGGGGTGAGCAGTTCTTC